Below, 14 T cell receptor beta chains from the same sample are listed, as sequenced in a study of T cell clonality in common variable immunodeficiency. Here immunoSEQ multiplex PCR was the method, and the copy in TCRdb shows in-frame clones only, minus some. The table lists under 50,000 clones, with no singletons. The sequenced sample consisted of peripheral blood mononuclear cells. Receptors originate from a person aged 18 to 69 in good health.

Turning to this clone: The read is 3 residues too short to cover the CDR3 end, so that end is filled in from the germline J gene. The genes are TRBV11-2 and TRBJ2-1; TRBD1 agrees at 10 bases. V shed 5 bases, J shed 4 bases, and the junction held 5 bases outside the gene matches. Germline V lookup: CDR1 SGHAT, CDR2 FQNNGV. This CDR3 is built from 15 residues. CDR3 protein: CASSPGQGEYNEQFF. The CDR3 DNA, read in part, is TGTGCCAGCAGCCCAGGACAGGGGGAGTACAATGAG.

There are many counts of this clone. The read stops 3 residues short of the end of the CDR3; the missing end is completed from the germline J gene. The chain carries TRBV19 and TRBJ2-1; 9 positions agree with TRBD1. Germline V gene data show CDR1 as LNHDA and CDR2 as SQIVND (reference sequence). The CDR3 has 13 amino acids. Losses at the gene ends were 5 bases for V and 8 bases for J; bases not matched to a gene: 4. The CDR3 DNA, read in part, is TGTGCCAGTAGTCTGGACAGGGGTGATGAG. As protein: CASSLDRGDE. The entire CDR3 reads CASSLDRGDEQFF.

At least ten counts were recorded for this clone. With the read ending 3 residues before the CDR3 end, the germline J gene is used to fill in that end. This chain connects TRBV7-2 to TRBJ2-7; 7 bases line up with TRBD2. Germline V gives CDR1 SGHTA, CDR2 FQGNSA. CDR3 length equals 15 residues. V lost 10 bases, J lost 0 bases, and 12 bases stayed unmatched. CDR3 DNA (partial): TGTGCCACCTCAAAGTCATGGGGGGGCTCCTACGAG. It is translated as CATSKSWGGSYE. The CDR3 reads in full as CATSKSWGGSYEQYF.

This clone appeared many times. The missing CDR3 end, 3 residues past where the read stops, is filled in from the germline J gene. The rearrangement uses TRBV18 and TRBJ2-3, with a weak D call TRBD2 (6 bases). This CDR3 comprises 15 residues. The germline V gene has CDR1 KGHSH and CDR2 LQKENI. The V end lost 0 bases, the J end lost 0 bases, and 7 bases lay between the germline ends. Partial CDR3 DNA: TGTGCCAGCTCACCACCGGGGACTAGCACAGATACG. It codes for CASSPPGTSTDT. The full CDR3 reads CASSPPGTSTDTQYF.

This clone came up many times. The CDR3 bases that were read are TGTGCCAGCAGTGAAAACGGTGCGAGGGGGTTCTATGGC. Amino acid sequence: CASSENGARGFYG. In full, the CDR3 reads CASSENGARGFYGYTF. This sequence joins TRBV6-1 and TRBJ1-2; a weak D match, TRBD1 (6 bases). Sequencing ends 3 residues short of the CDR3 end; the germline J gene provides the rest. Germline V CDR1 and CDR2: MNHNS, SASEGT. The CDR3 is 16 amino acids. V lost 2 bases, J lost 4 bases, and 17 bases lay in between.

This clone showed up many times. The CDR3 is cut off 3 residues early in the read; its end comes from the germline J gene. V is TRBV9 and J is TRBJ2-1, with D tentatively TRBD1 (5 bases). The ends were cut back, 4 bases at V and 6 bases at J, with 20 bases in the middle. CDR1 is SGDLS and CDR2 is YYNGEE in the germline V gene. This CDR3 is 16 amino acids long. The covered CDR3 bases are TGTGCCAGCAGCAGCCTACAGGAGATTTACCCCAATGAG. Translating it yields CASSSLQEIYPNE. The full CDR3 is CASSSLQEIYPNEQFF.

This clone was seen ten or more times. The read ends 3 residues shy of where the CDR3 ends; the end is completed using the germline J gene. The gene calls are TRBV12-3 or TRBV12-4 and TRBJ2-7, with 8 positions matching TRBD1. The CDR3 runs to 13 residues. Germline trimming cut 5 bases from V and 4 bases from J; bases unmatched to any gene: 4. The part of the CDR3 DNA that was read is TGTGCCAGCAGTCCCGACAGGGGATACGAG. Amino acids: CASSPDRGYE. The CDR3 reads in full as CASSPDRGYEQYF.

This clone was seen many times. The read terminates 3 residues before the CDR3 end, so the remaining end is supplied by the germline J gene. The V call is TRBV5-1, the J call TRBJ2-3; 7 nucleotides align to TRBD1. Germline values: CDR1 SGHRS, CDR2 YFSETQ. The CDR3 loop spans 15 amino acids. V lost 0 bases and J lost 1; bases outside the gene matches: 2. CDR3 residues: CASSLVTGGTDTQYF. CDR3 DNA (partial): TGCGCCAGCAGCTTGGTAACAGGGGGCACAGATACG. Full variable domain (outside the CDR3, taken from reference TRBV5-1 and TRBJ2-3): KAGVTQTPRYLIKTRGQQVTLSCSPISGHRSVSWYQQTPGQGLQFLFEYFSETQRNKGNFPGRFSGRQFSNSRSEMNVSTLELGDSALYLCASSLVTGGTDTQYFGPGTRLTVL.

This clone came up many times. The read finishes 3 residues shy of the CDR3 end, and the germline J gene is used to complete it. V gene TRBV9 combines with J gene TRBJ2-7; 8 bases are a match to TRBD2. Germline CDR1 is SGDLS and CDR2 is YYNGEE. CDR3 size: 15 residues. The junction had 5 bases not matched to a gene; V was cut back by 3 bases and J by 0 bases. CDR3 amino acids: CASSATSGSSYEQYF. Incomplete CDR3 DNA: TGTGCCAGCAGCGCCACCAGCGGGAGCTCCTACGAG.

This clone was detected ten times or more. The CDR3 end falls 3 residues outside the read, so it is completed with the germline J gene. The chain carries TRBV14 and TRBJ1-2; D possibly corresponds to TRBD1 (6 bases). The germline CDR1 and CDR2 sequences are SGHDN and FVKESK. The CDR3 is 15 amino acids. Trimming took 4 bases from V and 0 from J, leaving 12 bases between them. CDR3 amino acids: CASSLLGGANYGYTF. The sequenced CDR3 bases are TGTGCCAGCAGCCTGTTAGGGGGAGCTAACTATGGC.

In its sample, this clone was seen many times. Read coverage stops 3 residues before the CDR3 terminus; the germline J gene supplies the remainder. The chain combines TRBV6-1 with TRBJ2-7, with a tentative D call TRBD1 (5 bases). The V end was cut by 4 bases, the J end by 5 bases, with 18 bases between. The CDR3 runs to 15 residues. The germline V gene encodes CDR1 MNHNS and CDR2 SASEGT. This CDR3 reads CASSAQRGLVHEQYF. Partial CDR3 DNA: TGTGCCAGCAGTGCCCAAAGGGGCTTAGTCCACGAG.

Many counts were recorded for this clone. The CDR3 goes on 3 residues after the read ends, and that part is filled in from the germline J gene. The V gene is TRBV12-3 or TRBV12-4, the J gene TRBJ1-2; 8 nucleotides agree with TRBD1. The CDR3 extends over 13 amino acids. Unmatched junction bases numbered 3, after V lost 6 bases and J lost 3 bases. The part of the CDR3 DNA that was read is TGTGCCAGCAGAGCGGACAGGGACTATGGC. Translating it yields CASRADRDYG. The whole CDR3 region reads CASRADRDYGYTF.

This clone came up many times. The CDR3 end lies 3 residues beyond the end of the read and is filled in from the germline J gene. This chain connects TRBV2 to TRBJ2-5; D gene unclear. The CDR3 contains 14 residues. The V end lost 5 bases, the J end lost 1 base, and 11 bases lay between the germline ends. Germline V gives CDR1 SNHLY, CDR2 FYNNEI. CDR3: CASSLAEVQETQYF. CDR3 DNA, as far as it was read: TGTGCCAGCAGTCTTGCCGAGGTCCAAGAGACC.

In its sample, this clone was seen many times. The read ends 3 residues early relative to the CDR3; the germline J gene fills the gap. The chain is built from TRBV20-1 and TRBJ2-5; 11 bases map to TRBD2. CDR1 and CDR2 from the germline V gene are DFQATT and SNEGSKA (reference sequence). Losses at the gene ends were 0 bases for V and 2 bases for J; bases not matched to a gene: 5. CDR3 length: 16 amino acids. CDR3 residues: CSARESSGRIQETQYF. Partial CDR3 DNA: TGCAGTGCTAGAGAATCTAGCGGGAGGATTCAAGAGACC.